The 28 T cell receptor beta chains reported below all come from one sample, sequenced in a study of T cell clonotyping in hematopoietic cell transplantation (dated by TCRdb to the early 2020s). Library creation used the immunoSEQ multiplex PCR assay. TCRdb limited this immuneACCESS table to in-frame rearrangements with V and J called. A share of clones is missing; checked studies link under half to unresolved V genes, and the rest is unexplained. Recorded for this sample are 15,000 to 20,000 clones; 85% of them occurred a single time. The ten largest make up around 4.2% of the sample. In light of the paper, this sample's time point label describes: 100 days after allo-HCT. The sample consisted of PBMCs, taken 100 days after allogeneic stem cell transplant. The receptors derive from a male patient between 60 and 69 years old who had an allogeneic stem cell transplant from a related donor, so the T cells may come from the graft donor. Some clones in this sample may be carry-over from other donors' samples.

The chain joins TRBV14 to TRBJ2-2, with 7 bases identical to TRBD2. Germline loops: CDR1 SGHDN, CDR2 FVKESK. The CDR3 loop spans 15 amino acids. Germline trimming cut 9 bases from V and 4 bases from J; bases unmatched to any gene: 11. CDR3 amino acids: CASSTGRSATGELFF. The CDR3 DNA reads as TGTGCCAGTTCTACCGGGAGGAGTGCCACCGGGGAGCTGTTTTTT.

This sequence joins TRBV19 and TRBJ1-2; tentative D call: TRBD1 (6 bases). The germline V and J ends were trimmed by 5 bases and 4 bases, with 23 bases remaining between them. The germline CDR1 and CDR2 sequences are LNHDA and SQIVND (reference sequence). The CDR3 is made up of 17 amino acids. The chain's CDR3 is CASSPRTASLLPYGYTF. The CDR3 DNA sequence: TGTGCCAGTAGTCCGAGGACAGCCTCGCTTCTACCCTATGGCTACACCTTC.

CDR3 DNA sequence: TGTGCCAGCAGCTTATCCGCAACTAATGAAAAACTGTTTTTT. Its protein product is CASSLSATNEKLFF. The rearrangement joins TRBV11-3 to TRBJ1-4; D unresolved. This CDR3 has 14 amino acids. Per germline, CDR1 SGHNT and CDR2 YENEEA. Deletions cut 2 bases from V and 0 bases from J, with 4 bases between.

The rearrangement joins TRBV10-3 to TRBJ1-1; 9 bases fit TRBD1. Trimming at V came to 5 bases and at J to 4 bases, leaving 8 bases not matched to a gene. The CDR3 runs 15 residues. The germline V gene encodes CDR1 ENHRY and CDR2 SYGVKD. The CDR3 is CAISPAPGQGTEAFF. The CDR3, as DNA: TGTGCCATCAGTCCTGCTCCGGGACAGGGCACTGAAGCTTTCTTT.

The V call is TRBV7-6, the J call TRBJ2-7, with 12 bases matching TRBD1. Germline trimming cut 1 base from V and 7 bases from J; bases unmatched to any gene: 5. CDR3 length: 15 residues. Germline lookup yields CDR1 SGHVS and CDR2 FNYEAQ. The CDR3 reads CASSLGGTGGGEQYF. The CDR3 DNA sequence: TGTGCCAGCAGCTTAGGCGGGACAGGGGGCGGGGAGCAGTACTTC.

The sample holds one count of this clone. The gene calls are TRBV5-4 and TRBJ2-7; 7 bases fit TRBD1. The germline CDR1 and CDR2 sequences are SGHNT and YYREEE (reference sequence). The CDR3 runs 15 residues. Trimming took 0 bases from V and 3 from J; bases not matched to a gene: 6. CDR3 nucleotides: TGTGCCAGCAGCTTGGGCTATGACAGGGACTACGAGCAGTACTTC. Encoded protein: CASSLGYDRDYEQYF.

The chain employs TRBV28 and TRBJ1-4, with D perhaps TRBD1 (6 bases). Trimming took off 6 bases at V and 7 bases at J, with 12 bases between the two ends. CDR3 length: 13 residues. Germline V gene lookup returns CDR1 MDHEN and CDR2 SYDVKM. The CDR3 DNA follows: TGTGCCAGCAGGGGCGGACAGCTTGAAAAACTGTTTTTT. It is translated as CASRGGQLEKLFF.

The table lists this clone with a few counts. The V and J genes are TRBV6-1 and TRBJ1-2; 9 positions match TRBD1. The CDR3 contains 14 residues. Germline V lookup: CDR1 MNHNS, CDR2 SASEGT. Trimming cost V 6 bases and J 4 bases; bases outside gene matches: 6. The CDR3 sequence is CASRLQGALYGYTF. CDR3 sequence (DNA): TGTGCCAGCAGGCTACAGGGGGCCCTCTATGGCTACACCTTC.

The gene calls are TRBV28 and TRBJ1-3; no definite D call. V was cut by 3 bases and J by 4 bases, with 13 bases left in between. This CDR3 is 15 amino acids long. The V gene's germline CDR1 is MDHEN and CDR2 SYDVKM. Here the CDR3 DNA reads TGTGCCAGCAGTTTGGGAGGGCTACTGGGAAACACCATATATTTT. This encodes CASSLGGLLGNTIYF.

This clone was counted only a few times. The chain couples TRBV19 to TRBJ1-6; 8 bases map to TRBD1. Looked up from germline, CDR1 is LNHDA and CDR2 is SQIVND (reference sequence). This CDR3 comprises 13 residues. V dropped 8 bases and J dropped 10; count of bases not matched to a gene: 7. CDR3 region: CASQQGVRSPLHF. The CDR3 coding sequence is TGTGCCAGTCAACAGGGGGTAAGGTCACCCCTCCACTTT. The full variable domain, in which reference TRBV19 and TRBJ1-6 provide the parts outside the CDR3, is DGGITQSPKYLFRKEGQNVTLSCEQNLNHDAMYWYRQDPGQGLRLIYYSQIVNDFQKGDIAEGYSVSREKKESFPLTVTSAQKNPTAFYLCASQQGVRSPLHFGNGTRLTVT.

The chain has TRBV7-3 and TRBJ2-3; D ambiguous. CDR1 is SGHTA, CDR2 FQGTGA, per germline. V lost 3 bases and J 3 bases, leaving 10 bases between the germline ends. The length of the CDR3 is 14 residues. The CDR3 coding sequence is TGTGCCAGCAGCTTCGTCCTAGGGACAGATACGCAGTATTTT. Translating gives CASSFVLGTDTQYF.

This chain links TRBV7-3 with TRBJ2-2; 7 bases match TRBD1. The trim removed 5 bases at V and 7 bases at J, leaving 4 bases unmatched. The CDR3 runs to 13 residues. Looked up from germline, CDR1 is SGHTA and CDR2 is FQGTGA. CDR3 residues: CASSPDRVGELFF. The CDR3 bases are TGTGCCAGCAGCCCTGACAGGGTCGGGGAGCTGTTTTTT.

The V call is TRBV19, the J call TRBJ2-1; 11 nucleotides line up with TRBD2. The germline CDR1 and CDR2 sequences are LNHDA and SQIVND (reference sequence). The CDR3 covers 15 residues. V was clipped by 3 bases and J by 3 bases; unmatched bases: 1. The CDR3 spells CASSMLAGGYNEQFF. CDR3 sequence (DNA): TGTGCCAGTAGTATGCTAGCGGGGGGCTACAATGAGCAGTTCTTC. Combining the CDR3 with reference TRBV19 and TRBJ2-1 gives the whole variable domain DGGITQSPKYLFRKEGQNVTLSCEQNLNHDAMYWYRQDPGQGLRLIYYSQIVNDFQKGDIAEGYSVSREKKESFPLTVTSAQKNPTAFYLCASSMLAGGYNEQFFGPGTRLTVL.

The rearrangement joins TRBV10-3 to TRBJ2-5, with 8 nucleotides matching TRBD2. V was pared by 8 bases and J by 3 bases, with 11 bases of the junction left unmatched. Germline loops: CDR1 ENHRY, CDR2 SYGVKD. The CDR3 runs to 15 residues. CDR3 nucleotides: TGTGCCATCGCCGACATAGCGGGGAAGAAAGAGACCCAGTACTTC. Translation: CAIADIAGKKETQYF.

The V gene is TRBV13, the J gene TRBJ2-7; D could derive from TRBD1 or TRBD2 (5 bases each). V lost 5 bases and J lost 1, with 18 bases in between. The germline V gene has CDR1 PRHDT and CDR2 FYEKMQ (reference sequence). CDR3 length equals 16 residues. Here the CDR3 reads CASSAPGQSVSYEQYF. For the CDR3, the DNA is TGTGCCAGCAGCGCCCCGGGGCAGTCGGTTTCCTACGAGCAGTACTTC. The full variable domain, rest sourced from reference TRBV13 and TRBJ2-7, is AAGVIQSPRHLIKEKRETATLKCYPIPRHDTVYWYQQGPGQDPQFLISFYEKMQSDKGSIPDRFSAQQFSDYHSELNMSSLELGDSALYFCASSAPGQSVSYEQYFGPGTRLTVT.

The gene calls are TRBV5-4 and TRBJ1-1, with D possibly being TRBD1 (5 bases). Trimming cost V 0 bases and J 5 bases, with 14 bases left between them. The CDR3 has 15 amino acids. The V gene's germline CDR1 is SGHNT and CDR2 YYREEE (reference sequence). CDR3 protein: CASSLEDTEPTEAFF. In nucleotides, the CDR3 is TGTGCCAGCAGCTTGGAGGACACTGAGCCAACTGAAGCTTTCTTT.

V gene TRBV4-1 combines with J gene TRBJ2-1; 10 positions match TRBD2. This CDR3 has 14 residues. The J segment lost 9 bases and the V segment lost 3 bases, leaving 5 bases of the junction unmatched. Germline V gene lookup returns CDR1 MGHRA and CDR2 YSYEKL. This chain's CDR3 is CASSHLAGVLEQFF. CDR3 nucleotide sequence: TGCGCCAGCAGCCACCTAGCGGGAGTCCTTGAGCAGTTCTTC.

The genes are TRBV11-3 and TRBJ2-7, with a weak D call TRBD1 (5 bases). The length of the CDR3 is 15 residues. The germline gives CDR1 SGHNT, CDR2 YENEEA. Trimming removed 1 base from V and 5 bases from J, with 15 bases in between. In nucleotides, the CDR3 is TGTGCCAGCAGCTTAGGCCTCAAGGACATGGACGAGCAGTACTTC. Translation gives CASSLGLKDMDEQYF.

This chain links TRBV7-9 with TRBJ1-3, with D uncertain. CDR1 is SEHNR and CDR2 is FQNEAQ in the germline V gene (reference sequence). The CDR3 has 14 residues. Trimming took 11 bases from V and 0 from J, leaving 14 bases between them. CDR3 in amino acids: CAVRAGFSGNTIYF. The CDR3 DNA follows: TGTGCCGTAAGAGCAGGTTTCTCTGGAAACACCATATATTTT.

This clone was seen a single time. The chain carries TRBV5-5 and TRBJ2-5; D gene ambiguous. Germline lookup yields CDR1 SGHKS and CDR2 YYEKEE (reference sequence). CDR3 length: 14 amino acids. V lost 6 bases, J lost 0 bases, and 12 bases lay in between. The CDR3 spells CASTSEGHQETQYF. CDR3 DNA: TGTGCCAGCACCTCGGAAGGGCACCAAGAGACCCAGTACTTC.

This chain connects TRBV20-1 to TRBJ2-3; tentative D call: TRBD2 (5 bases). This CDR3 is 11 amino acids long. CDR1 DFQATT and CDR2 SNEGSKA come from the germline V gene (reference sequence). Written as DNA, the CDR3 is TGCAGCTGCCGTTCCCTAGCTACGCAGTATTTT. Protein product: CSCRSLATQYF.

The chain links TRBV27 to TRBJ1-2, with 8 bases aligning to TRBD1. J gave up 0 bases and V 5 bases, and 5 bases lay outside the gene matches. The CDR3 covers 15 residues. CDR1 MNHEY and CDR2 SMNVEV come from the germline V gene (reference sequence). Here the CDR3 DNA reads TGTGCCAGCAGTACAGGGGGACTAGCTAACTATGGCTACACCTTC. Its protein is CASSTGGLANYGYTF.

The CDR3 spells CASSDSLGSPLHF. Here the CDR3 DNA reads TGTGCCAGCAGTGACTCTCTAGGCTCACCCCTCCACTTT. The V gene is TRBV6-4, the J gene TRBJ1-6; D gene uncertain. This CDR3 has 13 residues. The V end lost 0 bases, the J end lost 10 bases, and 7 bases lay between the germline ends. Germline assignment: CDR1 MRHNA and CDR2 SNTAGT.

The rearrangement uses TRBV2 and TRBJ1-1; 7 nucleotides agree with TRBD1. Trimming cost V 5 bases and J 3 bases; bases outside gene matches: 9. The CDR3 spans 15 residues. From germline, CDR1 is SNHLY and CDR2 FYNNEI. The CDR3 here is CASSTQTGIDTEAFF. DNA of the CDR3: TGTGCCAGCAGTACCCAGACAGGGATTGACACTGAAGCTTTCTTT.

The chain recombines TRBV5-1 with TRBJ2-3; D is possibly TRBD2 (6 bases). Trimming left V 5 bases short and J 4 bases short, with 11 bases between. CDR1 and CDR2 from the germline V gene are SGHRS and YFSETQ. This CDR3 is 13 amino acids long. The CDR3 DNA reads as TGCGCCAGCAGGGGGACTTCTTCAGATACGCAGTATTTT. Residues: CASRGTSSDTQYF. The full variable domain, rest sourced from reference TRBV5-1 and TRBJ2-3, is KAGVTQTPRYLIKTRGQQVTLSCSPISGHRSVSWYQQTPGQGLQFLFEYFSETQRNKGNFPGRFSGRQFSNSRSEMNVSTLELGDSALYLCASRGTSSDTQYFGPGTRLTVL.

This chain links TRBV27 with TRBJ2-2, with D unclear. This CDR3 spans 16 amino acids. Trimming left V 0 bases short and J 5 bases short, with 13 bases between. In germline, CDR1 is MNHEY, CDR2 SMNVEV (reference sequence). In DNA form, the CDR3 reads TGTGCCAGCAGTTTATCATACACTACTCGGACCGGGGAGCTGTTTTTT. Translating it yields CASSLSYTTRTGELFF.

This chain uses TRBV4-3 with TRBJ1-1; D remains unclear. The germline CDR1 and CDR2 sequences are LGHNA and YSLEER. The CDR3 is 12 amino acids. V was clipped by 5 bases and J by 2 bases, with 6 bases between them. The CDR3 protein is CASSNLNTEAFF. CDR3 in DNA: TGCGCCAGCAGCAACCTCAACACTGAAGCTTTCTTT.

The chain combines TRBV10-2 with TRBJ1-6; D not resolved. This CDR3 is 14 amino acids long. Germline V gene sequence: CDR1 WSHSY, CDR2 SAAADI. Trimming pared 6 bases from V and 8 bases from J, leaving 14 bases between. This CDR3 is CASSREPRDSPLHF. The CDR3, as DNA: TGCGCCAGCAGCCGGGAACCTAGAGATTCACCCCTCCACTTT.